This note documents a single T cell receptor beta chain sequence. The clone's antigen remains unknown. An approximately 2.5 ml peripheral blood sample was drawn into PAXgene tubes per donor and stored at -80°C. Total RNA was isolated from whole blood with the PAXgene blood miRNA kit on an automated QIAcube, without T cell sorting. Peripheral blood from monozygotic twin pairs who were concordant or discordant for inflammatory bowel disease underwent deep TCRalpha and TCRbeta repertoire profiling using unique molecular barcoding. Smoking habits were recorded for all twin pairs, and each individual was classified as a current, former or never smoker. Library construction relied on 5' RACE. For each TCR library, 3,500 to 4,000 ng of total RNA was used. For each sample, cDNA synthesis was carried out in eight separate reactions using SMARTScribe reverse transcriptase. During cDNA synthesis, template switching was used to introduce unique molecular identifiers that contained a 6-nucleotide sample barcode. TCRalpha and TCRbeta cDNA was amplified in two nested PCRs of approximately 16 and 10 cycles, and bead purification was carried out after each PCR. Before amplification, the cDNA was treated with uracil DNA-glycosylase and purified using the QIAquick PCR purification kit. The second PCR was the step at which Illumina TruSeq-compatible adapters and sample-specific barcodes were added. Library quality and concentration were assessed using TapeStation and Qubit, and approximately 5 ng of each library was pooled. The pooled libraries were sequenced with 2 x 100 bp reads and custom sequencing primers on an Illumina HiSeq2500 single-index Rapid Run. The authors' pipeline ran thus. UMI-based consensus assembly with MiGEC version 1.2.6 was used to correct PCR and sequencing errors. MiXCR version 2.1.1 was used for V(D)J alignment, clonotype assembly and CDR3 extraction. Gene usage, clonotype sharing and MAIT/NKT TCR abundance were normalised by analysing the top 1000, 10 000 and 20 000 clonotypes per sample. Diversity was computed as the inverse Simpson index with the vegan R package after downsampling to 27 000 UMIs. Paired Mann-Whitney U tests were applied to discordant twin pairs, and Benjamini-Hochberg correction was used for multiple testing. After reprocessing by TCRdb, each CDR3 protein sequence is one entry, and no DNA is given. V and J calls and clone size were set by TCRdb, not the authors. Per the sample table, the count is approximately 120,000 distinct CDR3 sequences. Around 12% of the sample is held by the ten biggest clonotypes.

This sample is drawn from a study of monozygotic twins with inflammatory bowel disease (dated by TCRdb to the late 2010s). About the study as a whole: The full study comprised around 28 monozygotic twin pairs: nine German pairs (four IBD-concordant, five IBD-discordant) and 19 IBD-discordant Danish pairs. The search for disease-associated traits relied mainly on comparing IBD patients with their genetically identical healthy co-twins within discordant pairs. Each individual had, on average, about 151 000 unique TCRalpha sequences and 181 000 unique TCRbeta sequences available for analysis. Study-wide conclusions, independent of this receptor: Fewer clonotypes were shared with other individuals by IBD patients than by healthy twins, most markedly in patients showing signs of disease activity. A decrease in TCRbeta repertoire diversity, as measured by inverse Simpson index, was observed in IBD patients compared with their healthy co-twins. The analysis was unable to tell different T cell subtypes apart. Background noise and inter-individual variability may have been introduced into the repertoires by the differing immunosuppressive treatments among patients. Repertoire similarity did not differ between concordant and discordant twins, possibly due to limited statistical power. The results gave no support for a single strong signal or clonotype linked to IBD.

From the cysteine up to the phenylalanine, the CDR3 has a length of 14 residues. No DNA has been recorded. Sequences SGHKS (CDR1) and YYEKEE (CDR2) are obtained from the germline V gene (reference sequence). The receptor was derived from a human donor with ulcerative colitis or Crohn's disease, or a healthy co-twin of an affected twin (not recorded which). Sequencing used blood. The chain links TRBV5-5 with TRBJ2-7; absent DNA, TCRdb's TRBD2 call cannot be checked. For the CDR3, the sequence is CASSVSGSSYEQYF.